These T cell receptor beta chains were read from a single sample in a study of T cell changes during pregnancy in multiple sclerosis. TCRdb keeps only in-frame clones here, not all; method: immunoSEQ multiplex PCR. Among tens of thousands of clones listed, 90% to 95% were seen once. The sequencing used peripheral blood, collected in the third trimester of pregnancy. Receptor source: a female donor in good health, enrolled as a control in a pregnancy study. Each CDR3 is given with its conserved first and last residue. The D gene is left open where the match is weak. Expanded clones are given a class, and other clones once, few, many or no size at all.

TRBD1,16,-,TRBV19,TRBJ2-2,CASSLRGQGNTGELFF,TGTGCCAGTAGCCTTCGGGGACAGGGGAACACCGGGGAGCTGTTTTTT
-,15,once,TRBV11-2,TRBJ2-5,CASSPRLRSQETQYF,TGTGCCAGCAGCCCCCGGTTACGCTCTCAAGAGACCCAGTACTTC
-,15,-,TRBV5-6,TRBJ2-6,CASSLWQAGANVLTF,TGTGCCAGCAGCTTGTGGCAGGCTGGGGCCAACGTCCTGACTTTC
-,14,-,TRBV7-7,TRBJ2-5,CASSPRGQKETQYF,TGTGCTAGCAGCCCCCGAGGACAGAAAGAGACCCAGTACTTC
TRBD2,15,-,TRBV5-1,TRBJ2-1,CASSLAGSSYNEQFF,TGCGCCAGCAGCTTAGCGGGAAGCTCCTACAATGAGCAGTTCTTC
TRBD1,12,-,TRBV11-2,TRBJ1-2,CATFGTGGGYTF,TGTGCCACCTTCGGGACAGGGGGTGGCTACACCTTC
TRBD1,15,-,TRBV6-5,TRBJ1-1,CASSAPGQGASEAFF,TGTGCCAGCAGTGCCCCGGGACAGGGGGCCTCCGAAGCTTTCTTT
TRBD2,13,-,TRBV28,TRBJ2-5,CASRAGGLETQYF,TGTGCCAGCAGAGCGGGAGGCTTAGAGACCCAGTACTTC
-,14,-,TRBV5-6,TRBJ1-5,CASSLRGFNQPQHF,TGTGCCAGCAGCTTGAGGGGCTTCAATCAGCCCCAGCATTTT
TRBD2,14,-,TRBV9,TRBJ2-2,CASSVDGRNGELFF,TGTGCCAGCAGCGTAGACGGGAGGAACGGGGAGCTGTTTTTT
TRBD2,16,-,TRBV6-5,TRBJ2-1,CASSYSTSGRVNEQFF,TGTGCCAGCAGTTACTCGACTAGCGGGAGGGTAAATGAGCAGTTCTTC
TRBD1,14,-,TRBV5-1,TRBJ2-1,CASSSAGTGFEQFF,TGCGCCAGCAGCTCGGCCGGGACAGGGTTTGAGCAGTTCTTC
TRBD2,16,-,TRBV7-2,TRBJ2-5,CASSLVSRGGRETQYF,TGTGCCAGCAGCTTAGTTTCGCGGGGGGGCCGGGAGACCCAGTACTTC
-,13,-,TRBV7-9,TRBJ1-1,CASSPGGDGGAFF,TGTGCCAGCAGCCCCGGGGGGGACGGGGGAGCTTTCTTT
TRBD1,14,-,TRBV7-2,TRBJ2-7,CASSLGQGWDEQYF,TGTGCCAGCAGCTTAGGACAGGGGTGGGACGAGCAGTACTTC
TRBD1,15,-,TRBV7-2,TRBJ2-7,CASSSDPTGGYEQYF,TGTGCCAGCAGCTCCGACCCAACAGGGGGATACGAGCAGTACTTC
-,14,-,TRBV6-1,TRBJ1-1,CASSENDLAKEAFF,TGTGCCAGCAGTGAAAATGACTTGGCCAAAGAAGCTTTCTTT
-,12,-,TRBV11-3,TRBJ2-1,CASSLGFDEQFF,TGTGCCAGCAGCTTAGGTTTCGATGAGCAGTTCTTC
-,12,-,TRBV7-9,TRBJ1-4,CASSLTREKLFF,TGTGCCAGCAGCTTAACTCGAGAAAAACTGTTTTTT
TRBD1,14,-,TRBV5-8,TRBJ1-4,CASSRRQGDEKLFF,TGTGCCAGCAGCCGTCGACAGGGGGATGAAAAACTGTTTTTT
TRBD1,16,-,TRBV11-2,TRBJ1-2,CASSIRVGTGEGGYTF,TGTGCCAGCAGCATACGGGTGGGGACAGGCGAGGGTGGCTACACCTTC
TRBD1,15,-,TRBV6-5,TRBJ2-7,CASSPPGTGAYEQYF,TGTGCCAGCAGTCCCCCGGGGACAGGAGCCTACGAGCAGTACTTC
-,13,few,TRBV14,TRBJ1-2,CASSPRIGYGYTF,TGTGCCAGCAGCCCGCGGATAGGCTATGGCTACACCTTC
TRBD1,14,-,TRBV10-3,TRBJ1-2,CAISAMRGQGGYTF,TGTGCCATCAGTGCCATGAGGGGGCAAGGCGGCTACACCTTC
-,14,-,TRBV5-1,TRBJ1-2,CASSSREGRDGYTF,TGCGCCAGCAGCTCCAGGGAAGGACGGGATGGCTACACCTTC
-,17,-,TRBV7-9,TRBJ1-3,CASSYRESSITGNTIYF,TGTGCCAGCAGCTACAGGGAGTCTAGCATTACTGGAAACACCATATATTTT
-,11,once,TRBV28,TRBJ1-1,CASSGEFEAFF,TGTGCCAGCAGCGGGGAGTTTGAAGCTTTCTTT
TRBD1,16,-,TRBV9,TRBJ2-3,CASSGRQGGLTDTQYF,TGTGCCAGCAGCGGCCGACAGGGCGGGTTAACAGATACGCAGTATTTT
TRBD2,15,-,TRBV28,TRBJ2-3,CASGEYSGYTDTQYF,TGTGCCAGCGGGGAATATAGCGGGTACACAGATACGCAGTATTTT
-,13,-,TRBV6-5,TRBJ1-3,CASSSSLGNTIYF,TGTGCCAGCAGTTCGAGCCTCGGAAACACCATATATTTT
TRBD1,16,-,TRBV5-1,TRBJ1-4,CASSPTGTGGTEKLFF,TGCGCCAGCAGCCCGACCGGGACAGGGGGTACCGAAAAACTGTTTTTT
-,15,-,TRBV6-1,TRBJ1-2,CASTVGGGPNYGYTF,TGTGCCAGCACCGTTGGGGGAGGGCCTAACTATGGCTACACCTTC
TRBD2,16,-,TRBV9,TRBJ2-5,CASSPGLAGGGETQYF,TGTGCCAGCAGCCCAGGACTAGCGGGAGGCGGGGAGACCCAGTACTTC
-,15,-,TRBV6-1,TRBJ2-3,CASRGWGGRSDTQYF,TGTGCCAGCAGGGGGTGGGGGGGCCGATCAGATACGCAGTATTTT
-,14,-,TRBV2,TRBJ1-5,CASSDGGGNQPQHF,TGTGCCAGCAGTGACGGGGGGGGGAATCAGCCCCAGCATTTT
-,16,-,TRBV6-5,TRBJ1-2,CASSYSRGYSGYGYTF,TGTGCCAGCAGTTACTCACGGGGGTACAGCGGCTATGGCTACACCTTC
-,14,-,TRBV10-3,TRBJ1-5,CAISVNPSNQPQHF,TGTGCCATCTCAGTAAACCCCAGCAATCAGCCCCAGCATTTT
-,15,-,TRBV4-2,TRBJ1-2,CASSQGQDQLWGYTF,TGTGCCAGCAGCCAAGGCCAGGATCAGCTGTGGGGCTACACCTTC
TRBD2,13,once,TRBV27,TRBJ2-7,CASGASGGYEQYF,TGTGCCAGCGGGGCTAGCGGGGGTTACGAGCAGTACTTC
-,15,once,TRBV6-5,TRBJ2-7,CASTLNSYSSYEQYF,TGTGCCAGCACCCTCAATAGCTATTCATCCTACGAGCAGTACTTC
-,12,-,TRBV7-9,TRBJ1-5,CASSFREQPQHF,TGTGCCAGCAGCTTTAGGGAGCAGCCCCAGCATTTT
-,16,-,TRBV25-1,TRBJ1-6,CASGLGRPSPSSPLHF,TGTGCCAGCGGGTTAGGCAGGCCCTCACCTAGCTCACCCCTCCACTTT
TRBD1,13,-,TRBV6-5,TRBJ1-1,CASSMNRGAEAFF,TGTGCCAGCAGCATGAACAGGGGCGCTGAAGCTTTCTTT
-,13,few,TRBV13,TRBJ2-2,CASSDDSTGELFF,TGTGCCAGCAGCGACGACAGCACCGGGGAGCTGTTTTTT
TRBD1,14,-,TRBV9,TRBJ1-6,CASGLGQGNSPLHF,TGTGCCAGCGGCCTGGGACAGGGGAATTCACCCCTCCACTTT
TRBD1,14,-,TRBV6-5,TRBJ1-6,CASSLDRQGRTLHF,TGTGCCAGCAGTCTCGATCGACAGGGTAGAACCCTCCACTTT
TRBD1,17,once,TRBV9,TRBJ2-1,CASSVDVTGAIRDEQFF,TGTGCCAGCAGCGTCGACGTGACAGGGGCGATTCGGGATGAGCAGTTCTTC
TRBD1,13,once,TRBV6-5,TRBJ1-2,CASSLRTGQGYTF,TGTGCCAGCAGTTTAAGGACAGGGCAGGGCTACACCTTC
-,15,-,TRBV6-5,TRBJ2-5,CASSYYDRTGETQYF,TGTGCCAGCAGTTACTACGATCGGACGGGGGAGACCCAGTACTTC